The clone carrying this T cell receptor beta chain was seen a handful of times. What it recognizes is unknown. This record belongs to a study of response to subunit inactivated influenza vaccine. Points from the study as a whole: Authors suggested that a seasonal influenza vaccination recruits few new T cells each time.

The CDR3 consists of 15 residues. V shed 8 bases and J shed 3 bases, with 17 bases lying between them. Germline CDR1 SGHAT, CDR2 FQNNGV. TCRdb re-called the RT-PCR reads with MiXCR, one entry per CDR3 protein. In the table there are roughly 700,000 distinct CDR3 sequences, approximately 15% of which are singletons. The sample in question was PBMCs from blood, obtained 14 to 15 days before vaccination. The receptor was derived from a man aged 50 to 59 who received an inactivated influenza vaccine. This chain joins TRBV11-2 and TRBJ2-1, with D possibly TRBD2 on 5 matching bases. CDR3 sequence (DNA): TGTGCCAGCTCGGGGTCGGCTACCTTCTACAATGAGCAGTTCTTC. Its translation is CASSGSATFYNEQFF.